Shown below are 31 T cell receptor beta chains from a single sample sequenced in a study of blood T cell repertoires in COVID-19. Profiled with immunoSEQ multiplex PCR; TCRdb holds only in-frame clones, not every one. This sample carries around 220,000 clones, roughly 90% of them seen once, and the ten largest clones take about 2%. Sequencing input: peripheral blood. The receptors stem from a man aged 35-49 years with active or convalescent COVID-19.

The chain employs TRBV27 and TRBJ1-2; TRBD1 agrees at 7 bases. With V trimmed by 9 bases and J by 7 bases, 8 bases remained unmatched. The V gene's germline CDR1 is MNHEY and CDR2 SMNVEV (reference sequence). The CDR3 contains 12 residues. CDR3 residues: CARLRQGPGYTF. The CDR3 nucleotides are TGTGCCAGACTCCGACAGGGTCCTGGCTACACCTTC.

The chain couples TRBV27 to TRBJ2-7; 7 nucleotides agree with TRBD2. The V gene end was trimmed by 0 bases and the J gene end by 6 bases; junction bases not matched to a gene: 5. The CDR3 is 14 residues long. Germline V gene sequence: CDR1 MNHEY, CDR2 SMNVEV (reference sequence). The CDR3 DNA follows: TGTGCCAGCAGTTTATCGGGAGGGGCTCGCGAGCAGTACTTC. Its protein product is CASSLSGGAREQYF.

The rearrangement joins TRBV2 to TRBJ2-3; D gene unclear. CDR1 is SNHLY and CDR2 is FYNNEI in the germline V gene. The CDR3 spans 13 residues. Trimming removed 3 bases from V and 1 base from J, with 5 bases in between. CDR3 sequence reads: CASSDLRTDTQYF. CDR3 bases: TGTGCCAGCAGTGACCTCCGCACAGATACGCAGTATTTT.

The CDR3 DNA follows: TGTGCCAGCTCACCACCGGGACAGAAAAAGAACTATGGCTACACCTTC. Translated: CASSPPGQKKNYGYTF. The rearrangement links TRBV18 to TRBJ1-2, with 7 bases aligning to TRBD1. The junction had 6 bases not matched to a gene; V was cut back by 0 bases and J by 2 bases. The CDR3 sequence is 16 residues long. Germline V gene data show CDR1 as KGHSH and CDR2 as LQKENI.

This clone is a singleton in its sample. This chain connects TRBV4-1 to TRBJ1-2, with D uncertain. Deletions cut 1 base from V and 8 bases from J, with 17 bases between. Germline V gene sequence: CDR1 MGHRA, CDR2 YSYEKL. There are 15 residues in the CDR3. The DNA of the CDR3 is TGCGCCAGCAGCCAAGTTGGTTCGAGGGTGGGGGGCTACACCTTC. Protein sequence: CASSQVGSRVGGYTF.

The chain links TRBV7-9 to TRBJ1-6; D perhaps matches TRBD1 (5 bases). Germline V gene sequence: CDR1 SEHNR, CDR2 FQNEAQ (reference sequence). V lost 2 bases and J 14 bases, leaving 13 bases between the germline ends. The CDR3 totals 13 residues. CDR3 region: CASSLQAGNTLHF. CDR3 bases: TGTGCCAGCAGCTTACAGGCAGGGAACACCCTCCACTTT.

The chain couples TRBV19 to TRBJ1-5; D remains ambiguous. V was trimmed by 3 bases and J by 2 bases, leaving 8 bases between them. Germline V gives CDR1 LNHDA, CDR2 SQIVND (reference sequence). The CDR3 spans 14 residues. CDR3 nucleotides: TGTGCCAGTAGTATGACAAGTGGCAATCAGCCCCAGCATTTT. Residues: CASSMTSGNQPQHF.

The chain carries TRBV4-2 and TRBJ1-4; 10 nucleotides match TRBD1. The CDR3 length is 18 residues. CDR1 and CDR2 (germline): LGHNA, YNFKEQ. The V segment lost 1 base and the J segment 1 base; nucleotides outside the gene matches: 6. The chain's CDR3 is CASSQVPGQGETNEKLFF. CDR3 sequence (DNA): TGTGCCAGCAGCCAAGTACCTGGACAGGGGGAAACTAATGAAAAACTGTTTTTT.

Only one count was recorded for this clone. V and J are TRBV4-2 and TRBJ2-3, with 13 bases fitting TRBD2. CDR3 length: 17 amino acids. Trimming at V came to 3 bases and at J to 3 bases, leaving 6 bases not matched to a gene. Per the germline V gene, CDR1 is LGHNA and CDR2 is YNFKEQ. The CDR3 loop is CASSQLQTSGGTDTQYF. The CDR3 DNA is TGTGCCAGCAGCCAGTTACAGACTAGCGGGGGGACAGATACGCAGTATTTT.

This clone was counted only a few times. The genes are TRBV27 and TRBJ2-7; TRBD2 matches at 9 bases. The CDR3 extends over 15 amino acids. The germline V gene encodes CDR1 MNHEY and CDR2 SMNVEV (reference sequence). The J segment lost 4 bases and the V segment lost 8 bases, leaving 12 bases of the junction unmatched. CDR3 protein: CASHRTGREGYEQYF. The CDR3 DNA sequence: TGTGCCAGCCACCGCACGGGGCGGGAGGGTTACGAGCAGTACTTC.

The chain joins TRBV28 to TRBJ2-3; D is ambiguous. V was shortened by 2 bases and J by 10 bases, with 16 bases between the two germline ends. CDR3 length: 14 residues. CDR1 MDHEN and CDR2 SYDVKM come from the germline V gene. The CDR3 coding sequence is TGTGCCAGCAGTTTAAGTCCCCGGCAGGAAGCGCAGTATTTT. Translation gives CASSLSPRQEAQYF.

The chain has TRBV9 and TRBJ1-6; 9 nucleotides align to TRBD1. Germline V lookup: CDR1 SGDLS, CDR2 YYNGEE. The length of the CDR3 is 14 residues. J gave up 8 bases and V 6 bases, and 6 bases lay outside the gene matches. CDR3 DNA sequence: TGTGCCAGCAACAAGGGACAGGGAGATTCACCCCTCCACTTT. Its translation is CASNKGQGDSPLHF.

The genes are TRBV3-1 (or the pseudogene TRBV3-2) and TRBJ1-5; the D is unclear. Trimming stripped 1 base from V and 4 bases from J, with 8 bases between. There are 14 residues in the CDR3. The germline gives CDR1 LGHDT, CDR2 YNNKEL (reference sequence). CDR3 coding DNA: TGTGCCAGCAGCCAAGGAAGTCTAAATCAGCCCCAGCATTTT. Translating gives CASSQGSLNQPQHF.

J is TRBJ2-7 and V is TRBV9; D unclear. Trimming took off 0 bases at V and 3 bases at J, with 7 bases between the two ends. The CDR3 covers 13 residues. From germline, CDR1 is SGDLS and CDR2 YYNGEE. CDR3 nucleotide sequence: TGTGCCAGCAGCGTAGGGCCCAGCTACGAGCAGTACTTC. Residues: CASSVGPSYEQYF.

The rearrangement links TRBV20-1 to TRBJ1-6; no firm D call. Germline V gene lookup returns CDR1 DFQATT and CDR2 SNEGSKA (reference sequence). V shed 3 bases and J shed 4 bases, with 10 bases lying between them. The CDR3 contains 14 residues. The CDR3 protein is CSASRRHYNSPLHF. CDR3 bases: TGCAGTGCTAGTCGCAGGCATTATAATTCACCCCTCCACTTT.

The chain recombines TRBV28 with TRBJ1-5, with D uncertain. Per germline, CDR1 MDHEN and CDR2 SYDVKM. V gave up 2 bases and J gave up 2 bases, with 7 bases separating them. This CDR3 spans 14 amino acids. The CDR3 DNA is TGTGCCAGCAGTTTACGAGGGCGCAATCAGCCCCAGCATTTT. Protein product: CASSLRGRNQPQHF.

J is TRBJ1-1 and V is TRBV7-6; no definite D call. In germline, CDR1 is SGHVS, CDR2 FNYEAQ. Trimming cost V 11 bases and J 0 bases, with 7 bases left between them. The CDR3 extends over 11 amino acids. The CDR3, as DNA: TGTGCCGGGGAGGTGAACACTGAAGCTTTCTTT. Its protein product is CAGEVNTEAFF.

The chain couples TRBV14 to TRBJ2-3; D might be TRBD1 (6 bases). The CDR3 is 14 residues long. The germline V and J ends were trimmed by 1 base and 9 bases, with 14 bases remaining between them. Germline-derived CDR1 and CDR2 are SGHDN and FVKESK. The CDR3 DNA reads TGTGCCAGCAGCCAAGGAAAGCAGGGGAGCACGCAGTATTTT. As protein: CASSQGKQGSTQYF.

V is TRBV27 and J is TRBJ2-7, with D maybe TRBD2 (7 bases). Per the germline V gene, CDR1 is MNHEY and CDR2 is SMNVEV (reference sequence). The length of the CDR3 is 15 residues. V lost 7 bases and J lost 5, with 21 bases in between. CDR3 sequence: CASTRGGLGGNEQYF. In DNA, the CDR3 is TGTGCCAGCACCCGGGGAGGACTAGGGGGTAACGAGCAGTACTTC.

This rearrangement joins TRBV28 to TRBJ1-5; D is undetermined. This CDR3 has 14 amino acids. In germline, CDR1 is MDHEN, CDR2 SYDVKM. V shed 2 bases and J shed 5 bases, with 10 bases lying between them. The DNA of the CDR3 is TGTGCCAGCAGTTTAGCGGGCGGGTATCAGCCCCAGCATTTT. Translated, it gives CASSLAGGYQPQHF.

The chain carries TRBV3-1 (or the pseudogene TRBV3-2) and TRBJ2-7, with TRBD2 identical over 7 bases. V lost 0 bases, J lost 4 bases, and 15 bases stayed unmatched. The germline V gene encodes CDR1 LGHDT and CDR2 YNNKEL (reference sequence). This CDR3 has 18 residues. The CDR3 bases are TGTGCCAGCAGCCAAGATCTCATAAACGGCGGGAGTGGGTACGAGCAGTACTTC. It yields the protein CASSQDLINGGSGYEQYF.

The rearrangement uses TRBV5-1 and TRBJ2-3; D ambiguous. Germline V CDR1 and CDR2: SGHRS, YFSETQ. This CDR3 has 15 amino acids. V shed 0 bases and J shed 1 base, with 9 bases lying between them. The DNA of the CDR3 is TGCGCCAGCAGCTTGGGGGTCCAGGGCACAGATACGCAGTATTTT. This translates into CASSLGVQGTDTQYF. Full variable domain (missing parts from reference TRBV5-1 and TRBJ2-3): KAGVTQTPRYLIKTRGQQVTLSCSPISGHRSVSWYQQTPGQGLQFLFEYFSETQRNKGNFPGRFSGRQFSNSRSEMNVSTLELGDSALYLCASSLGVQGTDTQYFGPGTRLTVL.

This clone was found once. The V call is TRBV7-9, the J call TRBJ1-5, with TRBD1 identical over 7 bases. The J segment lost 6 bases and the V segment lost 5 bases, leaving 7 bases of the junction unmatched. The CDR3 is 14 amino acids. Germline V lookup: CDR1 SEHNR, CDR2 FQNEAQ (reference sequence). The CDR3 DNA reads as TGTGCCAGCAGCCGCGACAGGGTGGGTCAGCCCCAGCATTTT. Translation gives CASSRDRVGQPQHF.

The V gene is TRBV28, the J gene TRBJ1-1; 9 bases map to TRBD1. Germline V CDR1 and CDR2: MDHEN, SYDVKM. Trimming removed 5 bases from V and 6 bases from J; junction bases left unmatched: 10. CDR3 length equals 15 residues. CDR3 sequence reads: CASSRQTGGAAEAFF. The CDR3 coding sequence is TGTGCCAGCAGTCGACAAACAGGGGGCGCGGCTGAAGCTTTCTTT. The full variable domain, its missing parts supplied by reference TRBV28 and TRBJ1-1, is DVKVTQSSRYLVKRTGEKVFLECVQDMDHENMFWYRQDPGLGLRLIYFSYDVKMKEKGDIPEGYSVSREKKERFSLILESASTNQTSMYLCASSRQTGGAAEAFFGQGTRLTVV.

This rearrangement joins TRBV12-3 or TRBV12-4 to TRBJ1-2; TRBD1 is a possible D gene (5 bases). V lost 5 bases and J lost 8, with 15 bases in between. This CDR3 has 13 amino acids. The CDR3 spells CASSPEKTDGYTF. For the CDR3, the DNA is TGTGCCAGCAGTCCAGAGAAGACAGACGGCTACACCTTC.

The V call is TRBV28, the J call TRBJ1-2; D perhaps matches TRBD1 (5 bases). Germline loops: CDR1 MDHEN, CDR2 SYDVKM. Trimming took off 6 bases at V and 13 bases at J, with 12 bases between the two ends. The length of the CDR3 is 10 residues. CDR3 nucleotide sequence: TGTGCCAGCAGGGCCGTTCAGGGCACCTTC. Encoded protein: CASRAVQGTF.

This rearrangement joins TRBV30 to TRBJ2-6; possible D gene TRBD2, 5 bases. The CDR3 sequence is 17 residues long. CDR1 is GTSNPN, CDR2 SVGIG, per germline (reference sequence). V gave up 2 bases and J gave up 0 bases, with 14 bases separating them. CDR3 in amino acids: CAWSLIGLSSGANVLTF. DNA for the CDR3: TGTGCCTGGAGTCTCATCGGACTTAGCTCTGGGGCCAACGTCCTGACTTTC.

The chain uses TRBV6-4 and TRBJ1-5, with a tentative D call TRBD1 (5 bases). V was cut by 0 bases and J by 7 bases, with 7 bases left in between. This CDR3 is built from 13 residues. Germline assignment: CDR1 MRHNA and CDR2 SNTAGT. For the CDR3, the DNA is TGTGCCAGCAGTGACTCGGGGGGGCAGCCCCAGCATTTT. Translating gives CASSDSGGQPQHF.

In this sample, this clone turned up once. The V and J genes are TRBV2 and TRBJ2-7; perhaps TRBD1 as D (6 bases). Per the germline V gene, CDR1 is SNHLY and CDR2 is FYNNEI. The CDR3 spans 14 residues. The V end was cut by 7 bases, the J end by 1 base, with 14 bases between. The CDR3 sequence: CASKSVRGSYEQYF. In DNA form, the CDR3 reads TGTGCCAGCAAGTCGGTCAGGGGTTCCTACGAGCAGTACTTC.

This chain uses TRBV7-2 with TRBJ2-7; possibly TRBD1 for D (6 bases). CDR3 length: 15 amino acids. Germline assignment: CDR1 SGHTA and CDR2 FQGNSA. V lost 4 bases to trimming and J lost 2 bases, with 15 bases between them. The CDR3 loop reads CASSSMQGTAYEQYF. The CDR3 nucleotides read TGTGCCAGCAGCTCAATGCAGGGGACCGCCTACGAGCAGTACTTC.

The chain recombines TRBV6-1 with TRBJ2-3; a weak D match, TRBD1 (6 bases). This CDR3 has 19 residues. Germline V gene lookup returns CDR1 MNHNS and CDR2 SASEGT. The V gene lost 2 bases and the J gene lost 1 base, with 22 bases spanning the gap. The CDR3 here is CASSESGPRVAGGTDTQYF. In DNA, the CDR3 is TGTGCCAGCAGTGAATCGGGACCTAGGGTAGCAGGGGGCACAGATACGCAGTATTTT.